Listed here is a single T cell receptor (beta chain). In terms of age and location, participants ranged from about 18 to 90 years and lived in 24 US areas. The sample originates from a study of blood T cell repertoires in COVID-19. Study-wide context: The cDNA or gDNA used as material had been derived from T cells, B-cell-depleted T cells, or PBMCs.

Trimming removed 0 bases at V and 4 bases at J, with 9 bases between. Germline CDR1 and CDR2: LGHNA and YSLEER. The CDR3 length is 14 residues. Assay: immunoSEQ multiplex PCR; the TCRdb copy retains only in-frame clones and omits some. The table shows roughly 260,000 clones, with approximately 86% occurring only once. This TCR came from a woman younger than 30 who had recovered from COVID-19. The chain carries TRBV4-3 and TRBJ1-2, with D unresolved. Sequencing used PBMCs or T cells enriched from blood (not recorded which). The CDR3 loop reads CASSQDSAGYGYTF. DNA of the CDR3: TGCGCCAGCAGCCAAGATAGCGCGGGCTATGGCTACACCTTC.